The rows below give T cell receptor beta chains drawn from one sample of a study of T cell responses to AZD1222 COVID-19 vaccine. The protocol was immunoSEQ multiplex PCR, while the TCRdb copy is restricted to in-frame clones and leaves out a portion. The table lists about 85,000 clones, around 90% of them singletons. The source material was peripheral blood, sampled on day 0 of AZD1222 vaccination. The receptor source for this set is an adult in good health. The CDR3 runs from the conserved cysteine through the conserved F or W. A D gene is named only where the DNA matches it firmly. Size is stated for part of the rows, as once, few or many counts, or as a class when the clone is expanded.

d_call | j_call | v_call | clone_size | cdr3_aa | cdr3_nt
- | TRBJ2-2 | TRBV6-5 | - | CASRIGGGNTGELFF | TGTGCCAGCAGAATAGGAGGGGGCAACACCGGGGAGCTGTTTTTT
- | TRBJ1-6 | TRBV10-3 | - | CAISDLGNSPLHF | TGTGCCATCAGTGACCTGGGTAATTCACCCCTCCACTTT
- | TRBJ1-1 | TRBV12-1 | - | CASSFCPGGRLRAFF | TGTGCCAGCAGCTTTTGTCCGGGGGGCCGGTTGAGAGCTTTCTTT
- | TRBJ1-1 | TRBV29-1 | - | CSVARGTHNTEAFF | TGCAGCGTCGCAAGGGGGACCCACAACACTGAAGCTTTCTTT
- | TRBJ2-7 | TRBV29-1 | - | CSVGGRVGQYF | TGCAGCGTTGGAGGCAGGGTAGGGCAGTACTTC
TRBD1 | TRBJ1-6 | TRBV6-5 | - | CAIPGGIEDNSPLHF | TGTGCCATCCCAGGGGGCATCGAGGATAATTCACCCCTCCACTTT
TRBD1 | TRBJ1-2 | TRBV2 | - | CASIPETGTYGYTF | TGTGCCAGCATACCCGAGACAGGGACCTATGGCTACACCTTC
- | TRBJ2-7 | TRBV5-1 | - | CASSLEGRDYEQYF | TGCGCCAGCAGCTTGGAAGGCAGGGACTACGAGCAGTACTTC
- | TRBJ2-1 | TRBV3-1/TRBV3-2 | - | CASSLTSIQFF | TGTGCCAGCAGCCTTACTAGCATCCAGTTCTTC
- | TRBJ1-1 | TRBV6-5 | - | CASSYSPGGNTEAFF | TGTGCCAGCAGTTACTCCCCCGGGGGGAACACTGAAGCTTTCTTT
TRBD2 | TRBJ2-5 | TRBV7-8 | once | CASSLTGFTSGSGKTQYF | TGTGCCAGCAGCTTAACCGGGTTCACTAGCGGGAGTGGGAAGACCCAGTACTTC
- | TRBJ2-7 | TRBV7-2 | once | CASSRTEAYEQYF | TGTGCCAGCAGCAGGACAGAAGCCTACGAGCAGTACTTC
TRBD2 | TRBJ2-1 | TRBV18 | - | CASAPPSGSSAGGFF | TGTGCCAGCGCCCCACCTAGCGGGAGTTCCGCAGGGGGGTTCTTC
- | TRBJ1-4 | TRBV5-3 | - | CARSVFTSRTTNEKLFF | TGTGCCAGAAGCGTTTTCACCAGCAGGACAACTAATGAAAAACTGTTTTTT
- | TRBJ1-1 | TRBV5-1 | - | CASSLFWGEGTEAFF | TGCGCCAGCAGCTTGTTTTGGGGCGAGGGCACTGAAGCTTTCTTT
TRBD1 | TRBJ1-2 | TRBV2 | - | CASSESHRGYGYTF | TGTGCCAGCAGTGAATCGCACAGGGGATATGGCTACACCTTC
TRBD1 | TRBJ2-7 | TRBV11-3 | - | CANPGQSLPEQYF | TGTGCCAATCCGGGACAGTCACTTCCCGAGCAGTACTTC
- | TRBJ1-2 | TRBV12-3/TRBV12-4 | - | CASSLTAADGYTF | TGTGCCAGCAGTTTAACCGCAGCTGATGGCTACACCTTC
- | TRBJ2-1 | TRBV18 | once | CASSATSGLNYNEQFF | TGTGCCAGCTCGGCGACCTCGGGACTCAACTACAATGAGCAGTTCTTC
- | TRBJ1-4 | TRBV30 | - | CAWSRGGDAEKLFF | TGTGCCTGGAGTAGGGGGGGAGATGCTGAAAAACTGTTTTTT
- | TRBJ1-1 | TRBV6-6 | - | CASSYLAGNTEAFF | TGTGCCAGCAGTTACCTGGCCGGGAACACTGAAGCTTTCTTT
TRBD1 | TRBJ1-5 | TRBV28 | - | CASSSPGTANQPQHF | TGTGCCAGCAGTTCCCCCGGGACAGCTAATCAGCCCCAGCATTTT
- | TRBJ1-2 | TRBV5-5 | few | CASSLQTNYGYTF | TGTGCCAGCAGCTTACAGACTAACTATGGCTACACCTTC
- | TRBJ2-1 | TRBV2 | - | CASSDHLARGNEQFF | TGTGCCAGCAGTGATCATCTAGCGAGGGGAAATGAGCAGTTCTTC
- | TRBJ2-1 | TRBV5-1 | - | CASSHQGSQNNEQFF | TGCGCCAGCAGCCACCAGGGTTCTCAGAACAATGAGCAGTTCTTC
- | TRBJ2-3 | TRBV4-2 | - | CASSQDRTGVTDTQYF | TGTGCCAGCAGCCAAGATCGAACGGGAGTGACAGATACGCAGTATTTT
TRBD2 | TRBJ2-7 | TRBV5-4 | - | CASSWGGSVDEQYF | TGTGCCAGCAGCTGGGGGGGATCTGTGGACGAGCAGTACTTC
TRBD1 | TRBJ1-5 | TRBV7-2 | - | CASSSQGGQPQHF | TGTGCCAGCAGCTCGCAGGGGGGCCAGCCCCAGCATTTT
TRBD2 | TRBJ2-5 | TRBV7-7 | - | CASSPGLALETQYF | TGTGCTAGCAGTCCAGGACTAGCTTTAGAGACCCAGTACTTC
- | TRBJ1-5 | TRBV19 | - | CASSIDSHSNQPQHF | TGTGCCAGTAGTATTGACAGTCATAGCAATCAGCCCCAGCATTTT
TRBD2 | TRBJ2-1 | TRBV15 | - | CATSSITWGGRNEQFF | TGTGCCACCAGCAGTATTACTTGGGGGGGGAGGAATGAGCAGTTCTTC
- | TRBJ2-3 | TRBV28 | few | CASSTGGTAGDTQYF | TGTGCCAGCAGCACGGGCGGGACGGCGGGGGATACGCAGTATTTT
- | TRBJ1-3 | TRBV25-1 | - | CASSTAGNTIYF | TGTGCCAGCAGTACAGCTGGAAACACCATATATTTT
TRBD1 | TRBJ1-6 | TRBV5-1 | - | CASSLADREGYNSPLHF | TGCGCCAGCAGCTTGGCTGACAGGGAGGGTTACAATTCACCCCTCCACTTT
- | TRBJ1-1 | TRBV5-4 | - | CASSIFQGNTEAFF | TGTGCCAGCAGCATTTTCCAGGGGAACACTGAAGCTTTCTTT
TRBD1 | TRBJ2-2 | TRBV18 | - | CASSPQGAENTGELFF | TGTGCCAGCTCACCCCAGGGGGCGGAAAACACCGGGGAGCTGTTTTTT
- | TRBJ2-3 | TRBV29-1 | - | CSVDSSAGLTDTQYF | TGCAGCGTTGACAGTTCGGCAGGGCTCACAGATACGCAGTATTTT
TRBD1 | TRBJ2-7 | TRBV9 | - | CASSVVGTGAYEQYF | TGTGCCAGCAGCGTAGTTGGGACAGGGGCATACGAGCAGTACTTC
- | TRBJ1-5 | TRBV18 | - | CASSPRGGEAQHF | TGTGCCAGCTCACCACGTGGCGGGGAGGCCCAGCATTTT
- | TRBJ1-2 | TRBV20-1 | - | CSASGAKVAEFNYGYTF | TGCAGTGCTAGTGGCGCGAAGGTAGCGGAATTTAACTATGGCTACACCTTC
- | TRBJ1-1 | TRBV18 | - | CASSPTSGGPNTEAFF | TGTGCCAGCTCACCGACATCCGGGGGACCCAACACTGAAGCTTTCTTT
- | TRBJ2-7 | TRBV6-1 | - | CASRGRQDSYEQYF | TGTGCCAGCAGAGGAAGACAGGACTCCTACGAGCAGTACTTC
- | TRBJ2-1 | TRBV27 | - | CASNDRDHYNEQFF | TGTGCCAGCAACGACCGGGACCACTACAATGAGCAGTTCTTC
TRBD2 | TRBJ2-7 | TRBV6-5 | - | CASSLLAGVGEQYF | TGTGCCAGCAGTCTCCTAGCGGGAGTTGGCGAGCAGTACTTC
- | TRBJ2-7 | TRBV5-1 | - | CASSYGGSSYEQYF | TGCGCCAGCAGTTACGGTGGGAGCTCCTACGAGCAGTACTTC
- | TRBJ2-3 | TRBV7-6 | - | CASSLLARITDTQYF | TGTGCCAGCAGCCTGTTGGCCAGAATCACAGATACGCAGTATTTT
- | TRBJ1-3 | TRBV11-2 | - | CASSLRQKFRSSGNTIYF | TGTGCCAGCAGCTTAAGACAGAAGTTCAGGAGTTCTGGAAACACCATATATTTT
TRBD1 | TRBJ1-1 | TRBV10-2 | - | CASRMGQGALNTEAFF | TGCGCCAGCAGGATGGGACAGGGGGCGCTGAACACTGAAGCTTTCTTT
TRBD1 | TRBJ1-1 | TRBV5-4 | - | CASSVRDRMNTEAFF | TGTGCCAGCAGCGTCCGGGACAGGATGAACACTGAAGCTTTCTTT
- | TRBJ2-1 | TRBV3-1/TRBV3-2 | - | CASSFTGGEQFF | TGTGCCAGCAGCTTCACGGGGGGCGAGCAGTTCTTC
TRBD1 | TRBJ1-1 | TRBV7-9 | - | CASSSQGQGVAFF | TGTGCCAGCAGCTCGCAGGGACAGGGGGTTGCTTTCTTT